This T cell receptor beta chain was profiled in a study of T cell responses to AZD1222 COVID-19 vaccine (dated by TCRdb to the early 2020s). Describing the broader study: AZD1222 recipients given second doses at about 4 weeks or at about 12 weeks were pooled, since spike-specific TCR depth and breadth were not found to differ between the two schedules. A total of approximately 240 trial participants underwent TCR sequencing, of whom about 210 received two doses of AZD1222 and 26 received two doses of the MenACWY control vaccine. Trial participants were enrolled by age into 18-55, 56-69 and 70-plus year subgroups, with 148, 28 and 57 TCR-sequenced participants respectively.

Study-wide findings and limitations: The 56-69-year group was small, and its depth increase did not reach significance, likely because of low power. The vaccine-associated CD4 TCRs covered the entire spike protein, and the dominant responses fell in regions 160-218 and 743-854. Because no day 14 peak-response samples were available, repertoires were characterized only after the peak T cell response. Conclusions about previously exposed vaccinees are limited, since just 6 or 7 AZD1222 recipients were seropositive for SARS-CoV-2 at baseline. Participants were mostly white British, with more females than males. The authors suggested clonal diversity may have been underestimated. Reportedly, almost half of the unique spike-specific TCRs recognized epitopes lying outside the regions that are mutated in the B.1.351 and B.1.1.7 variants. After two AZD1222 doses, both the breadth and the depth of spike-specific TCRs were significantly higher than at day 0 and than in MenACWY recipients.

The CDR3 regions of human TCRbeta chains were subjected to immunosequencing. In the original analysis: TCRs in the repertoires were matched against a reference library of SARS-CoV-2-specific TCRs that had been generated with the MIRA antigen-specificity platform. Breadth was defined as the fraction of unique TCRs that were SARS-CoV-2-associated. Depth was defined as the fraction of total T cells that were SARS-CoV-2-associated. Using the MIRA data, every spike-specific TCR was mapped to the spike region that the TCR reacted to and assigned to either a CD4 or a CD8 class. Log10-transformed breadth and depth values were compared by one-way ANOVA with Sidak's multiple comparisons tests. The table comes from immuneACCESS by way of TCRdb, which keeps in-frame sequences with V and J called. Part of the clones is missing from these tables; in studies checked, under half for an unresolved V gene and the rest for unknown reasons. V, J and clone size are taken as reported in that table, and D and trimming were inferred from the DNA itself. The sample includes about 100,000 clones, with 80% to 90% observed a single time. Less than 3.5% of the sample is in the top ten clones.

According to the study, the label for this sample's time point signals: baseline before first vaccination. Vaccinee samples were obtained from the UK trials COV001 and COV002, which included a single-blind randomized controlled phase 2/3 trial of AZD1222 (ChAdOx1 nCoV-19) in healthy adults. For TCRbeta chain sequencing, PBMC samples from trial participants were taken at day 0 and at day 28 after the second dose. With respect to this clone: No cognate antigen has been identified for it. Base quality data are lacking; no much larger clone is found one base away.

Including the terminal cysteine and phenylalanine, the CDR3 comprises 18 residues. CDR3 DNA is the only sequence kept; it has 54 bases, read in frame from the first base. The CDR1 and CDR2 encoded by the germline V gene are LGHNA and YSLEER. V is trimmed back by 0 bases and J by 0 bases, and the junction contains 7 bases that no gene match accounts for. This TCR was recovered from an adult in good health. The chain uses TRBV4-3 and TRBJ1-2, and TRBD1 matches 10 of the central bases. Material: peripheral blood, obtained on day 0 of AZD1222 vaccination. The nucleotide sequence reads TGCGCCAGCAGCCAAGATACGACAGGGGGCGCAGCTAACTATGGCTACACCTTC. It translates to CASSQDTTGGAANYGYTF.